The text below deals with one TCR beta chain. Its recognized antigen is unknown. No per-base quality is available; no much larger clone lies one base away. One collaborating source in Seattle enrolled patients during active infection and followed them longitudinally through the course of disease. The collaborating institutions used their own protocols to collect whole blood in K2EDTA tubes. For TCRbeta analysis, collaborator samples were shipped as frozen whole blood, as isolated PBMCs, or as DNA extracted from either sample type. The immunoSEQ Assay, a bias-controlled multiplex PCR, was used to amplify TCRbeta CDR3 regions from genomic DNA. For the original study's pipeline: Nucleated cell counts per sample were estimated from amplification of reference gene primers within the assay. To quantify the absolute abundance of each unique TCRbeta CDR3 rearrangement, sequence reads were collapsed and filtered. For each sample, productive Simpson clonality was calculated by taking the square root of Simpson's diversity index across productive rearrangements. TCRdb's version of the immuneACCESS table is confined to in-frame rearrangements and falls short of the full clone set. An unresolved V gene accounts for under half of the shortfall where checked; the remainder is of unknown origin. V and J calls and clone size are as listed in that table; D and trimming were resolved from the DNA. Recorded for this sample are 390,000 or so clones; about 89% of them occurred a single time. Of the sample, more than 9% is held by the ten largest clones.

This entry belongs to a study of blood T cell repertoires in COVID-19 (dated by TCRdb to 2018 to 2021). Regarding the research as a whole: Samples from collaborators originated in the United States, Italy and Spain and spanned both the acute and convalescent phases of COVID-19. The material from the prospective study consisted of cDNA or gDNA derived from T cells, B-cell-depleted T cells, or PBMCs. Deeply sampled blood TCRbeta repertoires from subjects exposed to, actively infected with, or recovered from COVID-19 were included in the dataset. The repertoires were made available in a free public database intended to serve as a resource for research on the immune response to SARS-CoV-2. The samples were drawn from the first 160 participants of the ongoing ImmuneRACE study and from 1,254 subjects provided by 6 global collaborators. Nearly every sample came with metadata listing a de-identified subject ID, COVID-19 status, age in years and sex. Where HLA class I and class II types were available, the types were taken from metadata supplied by the sample provider, not from assay-based typing. General study outcomes and caveats: The amount of clinical and demographic metadata varied by source and participant and was provided uncurated.

V and J are truncated by 5 bases and 4 bases respectively, leaving an intervening sequence of 18 bases. Reading the germline V gene (reference sequence) gives CDR1 SEHNR and CDR2 FQNEAQ. Its CDR3 holds 16 amino acids, cysteine through phenylalanine. Just the 48-base CDR3 DNA is kept, in frame starting at base 1. Sequencing used peripheral blood. This chain joins TRBV7-9 to TRBJ2-1, with TRBD2 perhaps the D gene, on 6 matching bases. The receptor was isolated from a young woman with COVID-19, enrolled during active disease. The CDR3 sequence is CASSGRSGVPYNEQFF. The DNA sequence is TGTGCCAGCAGCGGTAGATCGGGGGTTCCTTACAATGAGCAGTTCTTC.